One and the same sample provided the 29 T cell receptor beta chains below, sequenced in a study of response to subunit inactivated influenza vaccine. TCRdb independently ran MiXCR on the RT-PCR reads; one entry per CDR3 protein. Of approximately 500,000 distinct CDR3 sequences detected, roughly 25% appear once; the ten largest clones hold approximately 3%. This sample also appeared in a second study, on T cells expressing NK-cell markers. That investigation notes: A 5'RACE template switching approach incorporating UMIs was used to make TCR beta cDNA.

Material: CD4+ T cells sorted from PBMCs, obtained roughly 13 days after vaccination. The receptors were gathered from a man between 45 and 60 years old who received an inactivated influenza vaccine.

This clonotype appeared once. The CDR3 region has the DNA TGTGCCAGCAGCTTAGCAGCCACTACCTACGAGCAGTACTTC. Amino acids: CASSLAATTYEQYF. This chain links TRBV7-2 with TRBJ2-7; D call uncertain. Looked up from germline, CDR1 is SGHTA and CDR2 is FQGNSA. The V end was cut by 0 bases, the J end by 2 bases, with 8 bases between. CDR3 size: 14 residues.

The rearrangement joins TRBV7-9 to TRBJ2-1, with 9 bases fitting TRBD1. The germline gives CDR1 SEHNR, CDR2 FQNEAQ (reference sequence). The V segment lost 6 bases and the J segment 9 bases; nucleotides outside the gene matches: 9. This CDR3 comprises 14 residues. CDR3 sequence (DNA): TGTGCCAGCAGACCAAATACAGGGGGCGGTGAGCAGTTCTTC. Translated: CASRPNTGGGEQFF. Full variable domain (rest looked up from reference TRBV7-9 and TRBJ2-1): DTGVSQNPRHKITKRGQNVTFRCDPISEHNRLYWYRQTLGQGPEFLTYFQNEAQLEKSRLLSDRFSAERPKGSFSTLEIQRTEQGDSAMYLCASRPNTGGGEQFFGPGTRLTVL.

The table lists this clonotype with many counts. This rearrangement joins TRBV20-1 to TRBJ2-3; 7 bases align to TRBD2. Germline V CDR1 and CDR2: DFQATT, SNEGSKA (reference sequence). The CDR3 runs 15 residues. Losses at the gene ends were 5 bases for V and 0 bases for J; bases not matched to a gene: 8. CDR3 DNA sequence: TGCAGTGCTGGGTCCTCGCGGGGGAGCACAGATACGCAGTATTTT. It is translated as CSAGSSRGSTDTQYF.

This clonotype was seen a handful of times. This rearrangement joins TRBV7-8 to TRBJ2-2; 10 positions match TRBD2. The CDR3 extends over 16 amino acids. Unmatched junction bases numbered 4, after V lost 5 bases and J lost 1 base. Germline V gives CDR1 SGHVS, CDR2 FQNEAQ. The CDR3 bases are TGTGCCAGCAGCCTAAGGACTAGCGGGAACACCGGGGAGCTGTTTTTT. This encodes CASSLRTSGNTGELFF. The full variable domain, completed using reference TRBV7-8 and TRBJ2-2, is GAGVSQSPRYKVAKRGQDVALRCDPISGHVSLFWYQQALGQGPEFLTYFQNEAQLDKSGLPSDRFFAERPEGSVSTLKIQRTQQEDSAVYLCASSLRTSGNTGELFFGEGSRLTVL.

This chain uses TRBV12-3 or TRBV12-4 with TRBJ2-3; TRBD1 agrees at 7 bases. CDR3 size: 15 residues. V was pared by 6 bases and J by 0 bases, with 6 bases of the junction left unmatched. This CDR3 reads CASSYRQGSTDTQYF. In nucleotides, the CDR3 is TGTGCCAGCAGCTATCGACAGGGTAGCACAGATACGCAGTATTTT.

The sample holds many counts of this clonotype. This chain connects TRBV12-3 or TRBV12-4 to TRBJ2-1; 10 nucleotides agree with TRBD2. CDR3 length: 15 residues. Trimming removed 6 bases from V and 5 bases from J; junction bases left unmatched: 7. CDR3 sequence (DNA): TGTGCCAGCAGAGAAAGCGGGGGGGCCCACAATGAGCAGTTCTTC. Translating gives CASRESGGAHNEQFF.

This clonotype has just a few counts. CDR3: CASSLSGRDLVTYSNQPQHF. The DNA for the CDR3 is TGTGCCAGTAGTCTGAGCGGCCGGGACCTAGTAACCTATAGCAATCAGCCCCAGCATTTT. The chain links TRBV19 to TRBJ1-5; maybe TRBD1 (5 bases). The CDR3 totals 20 residues. Trimming pared 5 bases from V and 0 bases from J, leaving 26 bases between. From germline, CDR1 is LNHDA and CDR2 SQIVND (reference sequence).

Only a few counts were recorded for this clonotype. The rearrangement joins TRBV7-2 to TRBJ2-1; TRBD1 aligns across 9 bases. Losses at the gene ends were 0 bases for V and 15 bases for J; bases not matched to a gene: 6. Germline CDR1 reads SGHTA; CDR2 reads FQGNSA. This CDR3 region has 13 residues. The CDR3, as DNA: TGTGCCAGCAGCTTAGCGCACAGGGGGCGGCTGTTCTTC. Its protein product is CASSLAHRGRLFF.

This clonotype was seen a handful of times. The J gene is TRBJ2-7, the V gene TRBV29-1, with TRBD2 identical over 8 bases. Trimming at V came to 4 bases and at J to 5 bases, leaving 13 bases not matched to a gene. CDR1 is SQVTM, CDR2 ANQGSEA, per germline. The CDR3 loop spans 15 amino acids. CDR3 sequence (DNA): TGCAGCGTTGGGGGGGGAAGCGGGAGTAAAGACGAGCAGTACTTC. Amino acids: CSVGGGSGSKDEQYF.

This chain connects TRBV7-2 to TRBJ2-7, with 12 bases identical to TRBD2. Germline CDR1 SGHTA, CDR2 FQGNSA. The V gene end was trimmed by 1 base and the J gene end by 4 bases; junction bases not matched to a gene: 5. CDR3 size: 16 residues. In nucleotides, the CDR3 is TGTGCCAGCAGCTTAGTCCTAGCGGGGGGGCCGTACGAGCAGTACTTC. This codes for CASSLVLAGGPYEQYF.

This clonotype turned up a few times. This chain links TRBV28 with TRBJ1-2; D is ambiguous. V was trimmed by 2 bases and J by 8 bases, leaving 15 bases between them. The germline CDR1 and CDR2 sequences are MDHEN and SYDVKM. The CDR3 consists of 14 residues. The CDR3 nucleotides are TGTGCCAGCAGTTTAGTCTTCCGGACGCAGGGCTACACCTTC. Translation gives CASSLVFRTQGYTF.

This chain uses TRBV7-2 with TRBJ2-7; maybe TRBD2 (6 bases). V was pared by 2 bases and J by 5 bases, with 16 bases between. The CDR3 runs to 15 residues. Germline assignment: CDR1 SGHTA and CDR2 FQGNSA. The CDR3 sequence is CASSLNPEGYDEQYF. The CDR3 region has the DNA TGTGCCAGCAGCTTAAACCCGGAGGGATACGACGAGCAGTACTTC.

V gene TRBV20-1 combines with J gene TRBJ2-7, with D perhaps TRBD2 (7 bases). The CDR3 covers 14 residues. V was cut by 2 bases and J by 2 bases, with 13 bases left in between. CDR1 DFQATT and CDR2 SNEGSKA come from the germline V gene (reference sequence). The CDR3 here is CSARPTGGPYEQYF. The CDR3 bases are TGCAGTGCTAGACCCACGGGGGGCCCCTACGAGCAGTACTTC.

Here the CDR3 reads CASSIPRASAGELFF. The CDR3 DNA is TGTGCCAGCAGTATCCCGCGAGCCTCCGCCGGGGAGCTGTTTTTT. The gene calls are TRBV12-3 or TRBV12-4 and TRBJ2-2; the D is unclear. V was cut by 5 bases and J by 6 bases, with 16 bases left in between. The CDR3 runs 15 residues.

As concerns this clonotype: The junction and the germline gene differ at one end; a read error may be behind it. The chain combines TRBV12-3 or TRBV12-4 with TRBJ2-2; D is perhaps TRBD2 (5 bases). The CDR3 sequence is 14 residues long. The CDR3 spells CASVSRPYTGKLFF. Written as DNA, the CDR3 is TGTGCCAGCGTGTCAAGGCCGTACACCGGGAAGCTGTTTTTT.

This rearrangement joins TRBV24-1 to TRBJ2-2, with a weak D call TRBD1 (5 bases). The germline V and J ends were trimmed by 7 bases and 0 bases, with 8 bases remaining between them. CDR1 KGHDR and CDR2 SFDVKD come from the germline V gene. The CDR3 runs 14 residues. CDR3 in amino acids: CATSPGTNTGELFF. CDR3 DNA sequence: TGTGCCACCAGCCCAGGGACGAACACCGGGGAGCTGTTTTTT.

This clonotype has more than one count but fewer than ten. The rearrangement joins TRBV28 to TRBJ2-1, with a weak D call TRBD2 (5 bases). The V and J ends lost 7 bases and 0 bases respectively, with 13 bases between them. The CDR3 covers 15 residues. Germline values: CDR1 MDHEN, CDR2 SYDVKM. CDR3: CASNLRAPSYNEQFF. The CDR3 DNA is TGTGCCAGCAATTTGAGGGCCCCCTCCTACAATGAGCAGTTCTTC.

V is TRBV7-8 and J is TRBJ2-7; TRBD1 matches at 7 bases. Trimming cost V 5 bases and J 0 bases; bases outside gene matches: 10. The CDR3 contains 16 residues. Germline-derived CDR1 and CDR2 are SGHVS and FQNEAQ. This CDR3 is CASSIQQGISSYEQYF. The DNA of the CDR3 is TGTGCCAGCAGCATACAACAGGGGATCAGCTCCTACGAGCAGTACTTC. Complete variable domain (other parts from reference TRBV7-8 and TRBJ2-7): GAGVSQSPRYKVAKRGQDVALRCDPISGHVSLFWYQQALGQGPEFLTYFQNEAQLDKSGLPSDRFFAERPEGSVSTLKIQRTQQEDSAVYLCASSIQQGISSYEQYFGPGTRLTVT.

The gene calls are TRBV7-2 and TRBJ2-7, with D unclear. V shed 5 bases and J shed 0 bases, with 14 bases lying between them. There are 15 residues in the CDR3. CDR1 SGHTA and CDR2 FQGNSA come from the germline V gene. CDR3 bases: TGTGCCAGCAGCATACCCGCGGTTAGCTCCTACGAGCAGTACTTC. The encoded protein is CASSIPAVSSYEQYF.

This clonotype was observed a few times. The V gene is TRBV12-3 or TRBV12-4, the J gene TRBJ2-7; D is tentatively TRBD1 or TRBD2 (6 bases each). Trimming left V 7 bases short and J 2 bases short, with 21 bases between. The CDR3 runs to 16 residues. This chain's CDR3 is CASTQGAGGVTYEQYF. The DNA for the CDR3 is TGTGCCAGCACCCAGGGTGCCGGGGGCGTTACCTACGAGCAGTACTTC.

This clonotype showed up just a few times. DNA for the CDR3: TGTGCCACCAGCAGAGATCTAAAGGGGGCGAAAGAGCAGTACTTC. Translated, it gives CATSRDLKGAKEQYF. The V and J genes are TRBV15 and TRBJ2-7, with TRBD1 identical over 7 bases. This CDR3 is built from 15 residues. Per the germline V gene, CDR1 is LNHNV and CDR2 is YYDKDF (reference sequence). The J segment lost 7 bases and the V segment lost 0 bases, leaving 9 bases of the junction unmatched. Based on the CDR3 plus reference TRBV15 and TRBJ2-7, the full variable domain is DAMVIQNPRYQVTQFGKPVTLSCSQTLNHNVMYWYQQKSSQAPKLLFHYYDKDFNNEADTPDNFQSRRPNTSFCFLDIRSPGLGDTAMYLCATSRDLKGAKEQYFGPGTRLTVT.

The chain uses TRBV5-1 and TRBJ2-3, with TRBD2 matching 13 bases. The CDR3 loop spans 16 amino acids. The ends lost 4 bases at V and 4 bases at J; junction bases unmatched: 6. Germline V lookup: CDR1 SGHRS, CDR2 YFSETQ. The CDR3 DNA reads TGCGCCAGCAGCCTCAGGACTAGCGGGAGTGCAGATACGCAGTATTTT. Amino acid sequence: CASSLRTSGSADTQYF.

This sequence joins TRBV3-1 and TRBJ2-2, with D unclear. The ends were cut back, 2 bases at V and 0 bases at J, with 10 bases in the middle. The CDR3 loop spans 16 amino acids. Germline CDR1 is LGHDT and CDR2 is YNNKEL (reference sequence). The CDR3 loop is CASSQFTGSNTGELFF. Here the CDR3 DNA reads TGTGCCAGCAGCCAATTTACGGGTTCGAACACCGGGGAGCTGTTTTTT.

This rearrangement joins TRBV15 to TRBJ2-7; 7 bases line up with TRBD1. The V gene's germline CDR1 is LNHNV and CDR2 YYDKDF (reference sequence). After removal of 3 bases from V and 2 bases from J, the junction contained 10 bases not matched to a gene. The CDR3 length is 16 residues. CDR3 bases: TGTGCCACCAGCAGTGGTAAAACAGGGGCCACCTACGAGCAGTACTTC. Amino acids: CATSSGKTGATYEQYF.

In its sample, this clonotype was seen once. The chain joins TRBV7-9 to TRBJ2-7; tentative D call: TRBD1 (5 bases). Germline V gene sequence: CDR1 SEHNR, CDR2 FQNEAQ (reference sequence). V shed 4 bases and J shed 3 bases, with 19 bases lying between them. The CDR3 is made up of 16 amino acids. CDR3 nucleotide sequence: TGTGCCAGCAGCTCATTTAGGGGAAGAATTCTCTACGAGCAGTACTTC. This gives the protein CASSSFRGRILYEQYF.

The rearrangement joins TRBV18 to TRBJ1-1; no definite D call. Germline CDR1 reads KGHSH; CDR2 reads LQKENI. V gave up 5 bases and J gave up 1 base, with 11 bases separating them. The CDR3 is 14 amino acids. The CDR3 region is CASSGQDTNTEAFF. The CDR3 bases are TGTGCCAGCTCAGGGCAAGACACGAACACTGAAGCTTTCTTT.

This clonotype was observed many times. The chain has TRBV10-2 and TRBJ2-5; 7 bases align to TRBD1. The CDR3 has 14 residues. The V segment lost 6 bases and the J segment 3 bases; nucleotides outside the gene matches: 7. Germline V gene data show CDR1 as WSHSY and CDR2 as SAAADI. CDR3 in amino acids: CASSPIGTEETQYF. The CDR3 bases are TGCGCCAGCAGCCCAATCGGGACAGAAGAGACCCAGTACTTC.

Only a few counts were recorded for this clonotype. The CDR3 nucleotides are TGCAGTGCTAGAGTGACAGGGCAATCCTACGAGCAGTACTTC. Its translation: CSARVTGQSYEQYF. V gene TRBV20-1 combines with J gene TRBJ2-7; 7 bases map to TRBD1. After removal of 1 base from V and 1 base from J, the junction contained 4 bases not matched to a gene. This CDR3 contains 14 residues. Germline assignment: CDR1 DFQATT and CDR2 SNEGSKA (reference sequence).

The chain combines TRBV20-1 with TRBJ2-2, with a weak D call TRBD2 (5 bases). Germline-derived CDR1 and CDR2 are DFQATT and SNEGSKA (reference sequence). The CDR3 sequence is 13 residues long. Trimming removed 1 base at V and 6 bases at J, with 9 bases between. This CDR3 is CSARVTSPGELFF. The CDR3, as DNA: TGCAGTGCTAGAGTCACTAGTCCCGGGGAGCTGTTTTTT.